This TCR beta chain emerged from a study of cytomegalovirus exposure and HLA in healthy donors. Study-wide results and limits: A later analysis found that most CMV-associated TCR beta chains appeared HLA-restricted. Reportedly, a later analysis found an Asian-associated ancestry cluster had fewer N-insertions than the roughly 700-donor mean. A later analysis found common viral pathogens apparently linked to several of the most significant clusters.

About this clone itself: Its antigen is still unknown.

The PCR was carried out with 60 Vbeta primers and 13 Jbeta primers. Sequenced by immunoSEQ multiplex PCR; TCRdb stores in-frame clones only, minus some. Among over 150,000 clones, approximately 79% were seen once, and the ten largest hold 3.5% to 5.5%. This sequence originates from a man aged 35 to 55 in good health and CMV-seronegative. The sequencing sample was made of PBMCs.

CDR3 coding DNA: TGCGCCAGCAGCTTGGACCAGGGAGCGGGGGGGGACGAGACCCAGTACTTC. Translated, it gives CASSLDQGAGGDETQYF. The rearrangement uses TRBV5-1 and TRBJ2-5; 10 positions agree with TRBD2. The CDR3 runs 17 residues. With V trimmed by 0 bases and J by 5 bases, 10 bases remained unmatched. Germline V gene lookup returns CDR1 SGHRS and CDR2 YFSETQ. The full variable domain, its missing parts supplied by reference TRBV5-1 and TRBJ2-5, is KAGVTQTPRYLIKTRGQQVTLSCSPISGHRSVSWYQQTPGQGLQFLFEYFSETQRNKGNFPGRFSGRQFSNSRSEMNVSTLELGDSALYLCASSLDQGAGGDETQYFGPGTRLLVL.